This section outlines one T cell receptor beta chain sequence together with its context. The authors' processing: Amplified reference gene primers provided the basis for estimating nucleated cell counts. Assay used: immunoSEQ multiplex PCR; TCRdb lists only in-frame clones, some missing. From that table come the V and J calls and clone size; the DNA was used to work out D and trimming. The data hold about 210,000 clones, with around 83% observed a single time. Germline-derived CDR1 and CDR2 are ENHRY and SYGVKD. The CDR3 runs 12 residues. V was pared by 8 bases and J by 6 bases, with 4 bases of the junction left unmatched. This entry belongs to a study of blood T cell repertoires in COVID-19.

Sequencing used peripheral blood. The TCR was taken from a man aged 50-59 years with active or convalescent COVID-19. This chain uses TRBV10-3 with TRBJ2-1, with 7 nucleotides matching TRBD1. The CDR3 protein is CAIAPGGNEQFF. The CDR3 bases are TGTGCCATCGCCCCAGGGGGCAATGAGCAGTTCTTC.